This T cell receptor beta chain comes out of a study of blood T cell repertoires in COVID-19. The wider study: Researchers got acute and convalescent COVID-19 samples from the United States, Italy and Spain.

Sequencing used immunoSEQ multiplex PCR; TCRdb keeps in-frame clones, though not all of them. The sample consists of roughly 190,000 clones, roughly 90% of them appearing once. Germline V gene data show CDR1 as SQVTM and CDR2 as ANQGSEA. The ends lost 6 bases at V and 8 bases at J; junction bases unmatched: 9. This CDR3 region has 12 residues. Participants spanned ages 18 to 89 years and resided in 24 US areas. Recovered participants had two consecutive negative NP/OP PCR tests, healthcare professional clearance, or symptom resolution. Sequenced sample: PBMCs or T cells enriched from blood (not recorded which). The chain joins TRBV29-1 to TRBJ1-1, with TRBD1 matching 7 bases. This receptor was obtained from a woman aged 25-40 years who had recovered from COVID-19. CDR3: CSVEYWTGEAFF. The CDR3 bases are TGCAGCGTCGAATACTGGACAGGAGAAGCTTTCTTT.